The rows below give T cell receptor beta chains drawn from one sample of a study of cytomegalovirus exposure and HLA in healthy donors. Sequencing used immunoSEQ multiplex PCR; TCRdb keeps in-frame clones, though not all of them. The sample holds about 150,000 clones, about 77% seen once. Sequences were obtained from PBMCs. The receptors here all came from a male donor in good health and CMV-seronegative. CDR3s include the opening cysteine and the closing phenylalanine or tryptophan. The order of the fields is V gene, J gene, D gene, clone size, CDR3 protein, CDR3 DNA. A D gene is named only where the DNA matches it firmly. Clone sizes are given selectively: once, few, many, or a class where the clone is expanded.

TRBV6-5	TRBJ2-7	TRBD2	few	CASTTGGLASEQYF	TGTGCCAGCACCACTGGGGGACTAGCCTCCGAGCAGTACTTC
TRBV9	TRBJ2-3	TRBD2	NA	CASSLSGGLPDTQYF	TGTGCCAGCAGTCTTAGCGGGGGACTACCAGATACGCAGTATTTT
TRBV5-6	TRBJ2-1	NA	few	CASSLTIPNEQFF	TGTGCCAGCAGCTTGACTATACCCAATGAGCAGTTCTTC
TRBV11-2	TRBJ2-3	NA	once	CASSLVAGGTDTQYF	TGTGCCAGCAGCTTAGTTGCAGGGGGCACAGATACGCAGTATTTT
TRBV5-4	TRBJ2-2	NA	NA	CASSLSGVAELFF	TGTGCCAGCAGCTTATCGGGTGTCGCGGAGCTGTTTTTT
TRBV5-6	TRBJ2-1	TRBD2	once	CASSPLGAGGSNEQFF	TGTGCCAGCAGCCCCTTGGGAGCGGGGGGAAGTAATGAGCAGTTCTTC
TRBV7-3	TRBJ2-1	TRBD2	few	CASSFERLAATEQFF	TGTGCCAGCAGCTTTGAGAGACTAGCGGCTACTGAGCAGTTCTTC
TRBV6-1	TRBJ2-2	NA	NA	CASSGGWATGELFF	TGTGCCAGCAGTGGAGGGTGGGCGACCGGGGAGCTGTTTTTT
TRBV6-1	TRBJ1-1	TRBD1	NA	CASSGLQGHTEAFF	TGTGCCAGCAGTGGCCTACAGGGGCACACTGAAGCTTTCTTT
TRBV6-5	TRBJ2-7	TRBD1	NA	CASSTGTVTYEQYF	TGTGCCAGCAGTACCGGGACAGTAACCTACGAGCAGTACTTC
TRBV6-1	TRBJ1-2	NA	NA	CASSEIHGEKSGYTF	TGTGCCAGCAGTGAAATTCACGGGGAAAAGTCTGGCTACACCTTC
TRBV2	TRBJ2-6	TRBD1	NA	CASRLDRGRAGANVLTF	TGTGCCAGCAGATTGGACAGGGGAAGGGCTGGGGCCAACGTCCTGACTTTC
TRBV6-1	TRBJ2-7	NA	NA	CASQPGHLYEQYF	TGTGCCAGCCAGCCGGGACACCTCTACGAGCAGTACTTC
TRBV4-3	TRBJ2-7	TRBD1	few	CASSQGTGYEQYF	TGCGCCAGCAGCCAAGGGACAGGCTACGAGCAGTACTTC
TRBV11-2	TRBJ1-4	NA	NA	CASSLGWGAEATNEKLFF	TGTGCCAGCAGCTTAGGTTGGGGCGCAGAGGCAACTAATGAAAAACTGTTTTTT
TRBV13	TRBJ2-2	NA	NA	CASSSSLTGELFF	TGTGCCAGCAGCTCGTCTCTAACCGGGGAGCTGTTTTTT
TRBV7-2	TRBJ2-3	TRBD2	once	CASSPQGAGGPDTQYF	TGTGCCAGCAGCCCCCAGGGAGCGGGGGGCCCTGATACGCAGTATTTT
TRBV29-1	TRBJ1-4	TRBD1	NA	CSAKGSGTGSEKLFF	TGCAGCGCAAAAGGTTCCGGGACAGGGTCTGAAAAACTGTTTTTT
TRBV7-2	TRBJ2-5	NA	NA	CASSLAPGAGETQYF	TGTGCCAGCAGCTTAGCGCCCGGGGCGGGGGAGACCCAGTACTTC
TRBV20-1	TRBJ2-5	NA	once	CSGRFGETQYF	TGCAGTGGGAGGTTCGGGGAGACCCAGTACTTC
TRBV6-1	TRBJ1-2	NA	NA	CATRGRPDPGYTF	TGTGCCACCCGGGGGAGGCCCGACCCGGGCTACACCTTC
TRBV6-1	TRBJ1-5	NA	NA	CASTTGPGSNQPQHF	TGTGCCAGCACGACCGGCCCGGGGAGTAATCAGCCCCAGCATTTT
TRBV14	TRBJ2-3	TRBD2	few	CASSFGLAGGRSTDTQYF	TGTGCCAGCAGCTTTGGACTAGCGGGGGGGCGAAGCACAGATACGCAGTATTTT
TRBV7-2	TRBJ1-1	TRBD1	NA	CASSPRGRRSEAFF	TGTGCCAGCAGCCCCAGGGGGCGGAGGTCTGAAGCTTTCTTT
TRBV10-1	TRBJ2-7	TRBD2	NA	CASREGLAGDYEQYF	TGCGCCAGCAGAGAAGGACTAGCGGGAGACTACGAGCAGTACTTC
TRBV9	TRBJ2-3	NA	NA	CASSVYSGLLTDTQYF	TGTGCCAGCAGCGTATATAGCGGCCTTCTCACAGATACGCAGTATTTT
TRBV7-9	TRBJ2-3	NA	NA	CASSRTGADTQYF	TGTGCCAGCAGCCGAACGGGGGCAGATACGCAGTATTTT
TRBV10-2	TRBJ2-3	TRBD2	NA	CASRDHLGLAWDTQYF	TGCGCCAGCAGGGACCACCTGGGACTAGCTTGGGATACGCAGTATTTT
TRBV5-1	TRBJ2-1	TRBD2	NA	CASSTLAGRVVEQFF	TGCGCCAGCAGCACTCTAGCGGGCCGGGTTGTTGAGCAGTTCTTC
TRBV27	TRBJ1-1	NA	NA	CASKSYTEAFF	TGTGCCAGCAAGAGTTACACTGAAGCTTTCTTT